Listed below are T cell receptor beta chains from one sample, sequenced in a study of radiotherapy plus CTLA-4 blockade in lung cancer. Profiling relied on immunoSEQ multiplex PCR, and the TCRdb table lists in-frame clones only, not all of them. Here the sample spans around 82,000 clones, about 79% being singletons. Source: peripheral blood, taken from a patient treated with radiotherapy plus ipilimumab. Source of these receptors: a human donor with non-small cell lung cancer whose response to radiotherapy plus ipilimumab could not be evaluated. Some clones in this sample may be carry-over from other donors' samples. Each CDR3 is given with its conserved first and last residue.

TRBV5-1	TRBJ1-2	CASSFGVLYGYTF
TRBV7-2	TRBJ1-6	CASSPAGRNSPLHF
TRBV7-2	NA	CASSTQGSNQPQYF
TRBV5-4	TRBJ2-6	CASSSVGASGANVLTF
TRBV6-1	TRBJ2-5	CASTLQGGAKTQYF
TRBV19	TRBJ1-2	CASRIYRDSAYGYTF
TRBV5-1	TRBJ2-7	CASSPGLAGYEQYF
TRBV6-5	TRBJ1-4	CASSYSGAREKLFF
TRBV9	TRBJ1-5	CASSVDAGLTLGQPQHF
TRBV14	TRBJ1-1	CASSPVPGHLNTEAFF
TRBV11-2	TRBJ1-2	CASSGGGADGYTF
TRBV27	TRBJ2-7	CASSPFPFSSYEQYF
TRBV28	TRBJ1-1	CASSFGRTGEAFF
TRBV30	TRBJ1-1	CAWSTDPSGATEAFF
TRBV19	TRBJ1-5	CASRKYDRVGNQPQHF
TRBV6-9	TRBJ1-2	CASSYAGVDYGYTF
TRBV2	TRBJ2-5	CASSEPSGGVGTQYF
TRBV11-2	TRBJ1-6	CASSLEVYYNSPLHF
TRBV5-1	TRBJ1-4	CASSPSDRPTNEKLFF
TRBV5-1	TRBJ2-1	CASSSGQTTYNEQFF
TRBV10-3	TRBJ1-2	CASTPSGGYGYTF
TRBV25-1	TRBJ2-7	CASSDPGQVAYEQYF
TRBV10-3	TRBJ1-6	CAIHRDRDDNNSPLHF
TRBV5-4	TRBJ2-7	CASSFPVSGGRDEQYF
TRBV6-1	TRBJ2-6	CASSEGAGPGANVLTF
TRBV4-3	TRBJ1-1	CASSQDPVVVTEAFF
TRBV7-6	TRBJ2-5	CASSLPLRTSGRQETQYF
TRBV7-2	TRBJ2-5	CASSSKGTGTETQYF
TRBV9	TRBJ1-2	CASSVVQSAGDGYTF
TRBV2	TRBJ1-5	CASSEPGQPQHF
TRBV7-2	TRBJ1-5	CASSPTEGDQPQHF
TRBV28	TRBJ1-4	CASSPLAVTNEKLFF
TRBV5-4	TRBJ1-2	CASSLAVGGYTF
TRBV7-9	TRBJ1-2	CASSPDQGDRVYGYTF
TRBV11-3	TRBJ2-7	CASSQTSGGYEQYF
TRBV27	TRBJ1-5	CASSLGQGNQPQHF
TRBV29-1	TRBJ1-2	CSVGAGLAGGYTF
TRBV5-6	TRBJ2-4	CASSFGQGTNIQYF
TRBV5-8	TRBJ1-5	CASSLLFRGSNQPQHF
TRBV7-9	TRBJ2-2	CASSFETGMSGELFF
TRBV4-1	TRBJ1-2	CASSGQDYGYTF